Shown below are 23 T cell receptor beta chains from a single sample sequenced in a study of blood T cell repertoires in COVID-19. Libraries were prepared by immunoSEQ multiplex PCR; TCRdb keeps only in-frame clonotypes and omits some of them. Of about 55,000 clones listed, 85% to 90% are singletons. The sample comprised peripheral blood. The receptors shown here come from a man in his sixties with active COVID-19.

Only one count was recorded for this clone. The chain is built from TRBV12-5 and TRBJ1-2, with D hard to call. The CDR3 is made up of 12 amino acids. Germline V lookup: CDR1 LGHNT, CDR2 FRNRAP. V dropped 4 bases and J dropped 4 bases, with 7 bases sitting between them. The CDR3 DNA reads TGTGCTAGTGGTTCCCCGGGCTATGGCTACACCTTC. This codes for CASGSPGYGYTF.

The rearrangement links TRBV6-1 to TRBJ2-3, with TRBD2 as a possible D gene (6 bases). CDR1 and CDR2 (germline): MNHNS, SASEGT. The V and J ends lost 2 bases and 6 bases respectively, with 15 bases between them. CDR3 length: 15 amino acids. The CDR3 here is CASSEISLARDTQYF. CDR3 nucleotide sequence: TGTGCCAGCAGTGAAATAAGTCTAGCGAGGGATACGCAGTATTTT.

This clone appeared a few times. CDR3 in DNA: TGTGCCAGCAGAAGGCAGGGCACCGGGGAGCTGTTTTTT. Its protein product is CASRRQGTGELFF. The chain links TRBV6-4 to TRBJ2-2, with a tentative D call TRBD1 (5 bases). Trimming took off 6 bases at V and 4 bases at J, with 9 bases between the two ends. Germline V gene data show CDR1 as MRHNA and CDR2 as SNTAGT. The CDR3 loop spans 13 amino acids.

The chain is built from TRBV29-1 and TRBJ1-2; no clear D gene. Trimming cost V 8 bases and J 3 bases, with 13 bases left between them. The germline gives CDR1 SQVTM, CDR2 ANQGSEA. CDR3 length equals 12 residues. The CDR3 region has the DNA TGCAGCCACACTGAGGTCGACTATGGCTACACCTTC. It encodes CSHTEVDYGYTF.

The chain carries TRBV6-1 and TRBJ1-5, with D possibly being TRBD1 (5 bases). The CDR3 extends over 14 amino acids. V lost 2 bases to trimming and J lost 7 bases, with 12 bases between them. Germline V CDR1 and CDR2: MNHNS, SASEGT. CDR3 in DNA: TGTGCCAGCAGTGAATCTGGGGGGTCCCAGCCCCAGCATTTT. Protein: CASSESGGSQPQHF.

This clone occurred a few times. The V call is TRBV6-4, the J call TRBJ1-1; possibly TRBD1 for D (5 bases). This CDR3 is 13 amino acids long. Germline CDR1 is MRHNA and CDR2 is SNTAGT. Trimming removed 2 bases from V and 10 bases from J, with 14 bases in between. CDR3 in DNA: TGTGCCAGCAGTGACGCAGGGCCTCATGGAGCTTTCTTT. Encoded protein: CASSDAGPHGAFF.

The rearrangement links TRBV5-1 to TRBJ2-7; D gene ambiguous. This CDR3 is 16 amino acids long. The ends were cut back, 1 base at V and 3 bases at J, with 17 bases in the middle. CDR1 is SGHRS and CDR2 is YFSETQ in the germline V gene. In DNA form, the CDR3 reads TGCGCCAGCAGCTTGAGACATTCGGAATTACGCTACGAGCAGTACTTC. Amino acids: CASSLRHSELRYEQYF.

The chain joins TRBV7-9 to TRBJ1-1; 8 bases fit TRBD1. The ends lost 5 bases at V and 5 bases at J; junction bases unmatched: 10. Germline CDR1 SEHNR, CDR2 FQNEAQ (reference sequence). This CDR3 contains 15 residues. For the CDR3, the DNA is TGTGCCAGCAGCCCCCCCCGGACAGGGAATACTGAAGCTTTCTTT. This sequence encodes CASSPPRTGNTEAFF.

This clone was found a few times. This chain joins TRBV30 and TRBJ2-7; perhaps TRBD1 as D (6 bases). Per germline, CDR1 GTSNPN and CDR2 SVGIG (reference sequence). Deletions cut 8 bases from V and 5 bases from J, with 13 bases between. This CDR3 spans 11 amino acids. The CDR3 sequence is CAGTGWNEQYF. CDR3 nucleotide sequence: TGTGCCGGCACAGGGTGGAACGAGCAGTACTTC.

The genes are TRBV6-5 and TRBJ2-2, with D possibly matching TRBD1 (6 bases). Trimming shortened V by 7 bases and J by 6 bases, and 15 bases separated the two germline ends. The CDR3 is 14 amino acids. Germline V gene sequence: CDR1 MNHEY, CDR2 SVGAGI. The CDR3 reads CASKTYRVPGELFF. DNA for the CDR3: TGTGCCAGCAAGACTTACAGGGTGCCCGGGGAGCTGTTTTTT.

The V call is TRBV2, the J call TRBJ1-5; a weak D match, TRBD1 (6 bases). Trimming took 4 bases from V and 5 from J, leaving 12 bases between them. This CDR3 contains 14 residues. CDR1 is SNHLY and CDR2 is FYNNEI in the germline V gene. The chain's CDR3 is CASSGIRGYQPQHF. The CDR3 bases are TGTGCCAGCAGTGGAATCAGGGGCTATCAGCCCCAGCATTTT.

The CDR3 DNA sequence: TGTGCTAGTGGGGGATCGATCCGGACGGCGGGGATGAACACTGAAGCTTTCTTT. It encodes CASGGSIRTAGMNTEAFF. This sequence joins TRBV12-5 and TRBJ1-1, with D hard to call. Germline loops: CDR1 LGHNT, CDR2 FRNRAP. The CDR3 runs to 18 residues. V lost 6 bases and J lost 0, with 23 bases in between.

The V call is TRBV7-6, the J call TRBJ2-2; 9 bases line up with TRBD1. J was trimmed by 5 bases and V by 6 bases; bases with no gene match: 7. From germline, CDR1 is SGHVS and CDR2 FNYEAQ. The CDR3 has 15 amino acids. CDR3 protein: CASSLGQGGTGELFF. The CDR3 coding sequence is TGTGCCAGCAGTTTGGGACAGGGCGGGACCGGGGAGCTGTTTTTT.

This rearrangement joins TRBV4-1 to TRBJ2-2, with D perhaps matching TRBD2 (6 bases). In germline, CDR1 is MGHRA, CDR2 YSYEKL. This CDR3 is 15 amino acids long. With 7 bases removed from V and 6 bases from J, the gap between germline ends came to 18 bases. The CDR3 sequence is CASNQGFGGPGELFF. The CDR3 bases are TGCGCCAGCAACCAGGGATTTGGAGGGCCCGGGGAGCTGTTTTTT.

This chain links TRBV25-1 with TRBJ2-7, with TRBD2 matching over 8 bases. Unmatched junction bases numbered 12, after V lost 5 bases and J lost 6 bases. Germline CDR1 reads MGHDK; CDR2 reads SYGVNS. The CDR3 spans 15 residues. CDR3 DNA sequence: TGTGCCAGCAGTTCCCAAGCGGGAGTCTTTGCCGAGCAGTACTTC. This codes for CASSSQAGVFAEQYF.

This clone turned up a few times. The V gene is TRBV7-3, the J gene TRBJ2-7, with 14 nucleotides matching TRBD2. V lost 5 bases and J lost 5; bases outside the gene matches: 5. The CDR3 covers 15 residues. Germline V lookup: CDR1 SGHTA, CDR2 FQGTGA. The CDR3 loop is CASSPEGLAGDEQYF. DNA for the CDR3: TGTGCCAGCAGCCCCGAGGGACTAGCGGGAGACGAGCAGTACTTC.

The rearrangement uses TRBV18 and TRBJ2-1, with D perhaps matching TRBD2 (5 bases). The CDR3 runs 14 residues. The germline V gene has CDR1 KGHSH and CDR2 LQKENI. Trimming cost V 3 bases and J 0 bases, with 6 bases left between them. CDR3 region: CASSPSDSYNEQFF. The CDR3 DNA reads TGTGCCAGCTCACCTAGCGACTCCTACAATGAGCAGTTCTTC. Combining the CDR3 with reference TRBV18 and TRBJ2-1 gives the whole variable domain NAGVMQNPRHLVRRRGQEARLRCSPMKGHSHVYWYRQLPEEGLKFMVYLQKENIIDESGMPKERFSAEFPKEGPSILRIQQVVRGDSAAYFCASSPSDSYNEQFFGPGTRLTVL.

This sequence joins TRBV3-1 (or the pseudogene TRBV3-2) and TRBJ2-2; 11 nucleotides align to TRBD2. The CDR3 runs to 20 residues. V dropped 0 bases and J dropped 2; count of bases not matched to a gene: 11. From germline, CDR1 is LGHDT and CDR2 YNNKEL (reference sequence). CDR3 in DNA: TGTGCCAGCAGCCAAGACGTTCGGACTAGCGGGTTCCGTAACACCGGGGAGCTGTTTTTT. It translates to CASSQDVRTSGFRNTGELFF.

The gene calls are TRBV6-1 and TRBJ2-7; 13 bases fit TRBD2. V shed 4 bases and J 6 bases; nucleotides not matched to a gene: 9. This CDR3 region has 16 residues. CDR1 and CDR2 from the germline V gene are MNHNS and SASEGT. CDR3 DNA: TGTGCCAGCAGTGGGACTAGCGGGAGTTGGATTGGCGAGCAGTACTTC. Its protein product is CASSGTSGSWIGEQYF.

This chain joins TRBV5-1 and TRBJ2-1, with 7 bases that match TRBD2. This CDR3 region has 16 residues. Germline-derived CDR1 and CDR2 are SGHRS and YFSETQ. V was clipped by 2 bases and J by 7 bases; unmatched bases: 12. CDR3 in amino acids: CASSFRRRESGNEQFF. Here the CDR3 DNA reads TGCGCCAGCAGCTTTCGAAGGCGGGAGTCTGGGAATGAGCAGTTCTTC.

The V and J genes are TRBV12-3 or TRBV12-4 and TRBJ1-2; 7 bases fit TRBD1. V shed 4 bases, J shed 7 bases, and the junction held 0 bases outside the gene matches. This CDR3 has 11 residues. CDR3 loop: CASSYRGGYTF. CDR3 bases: TGTGCCAGCAGTTACAGGGGTGGCTACACCTTC.

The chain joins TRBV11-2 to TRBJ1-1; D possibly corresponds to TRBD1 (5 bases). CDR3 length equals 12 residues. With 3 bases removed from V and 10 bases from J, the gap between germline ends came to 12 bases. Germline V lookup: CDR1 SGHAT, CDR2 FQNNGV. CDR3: CASSLTERTAFF. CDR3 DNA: TGTGCCAGCAGCTTGACAGAGAGGACAGCTTTCTTT.

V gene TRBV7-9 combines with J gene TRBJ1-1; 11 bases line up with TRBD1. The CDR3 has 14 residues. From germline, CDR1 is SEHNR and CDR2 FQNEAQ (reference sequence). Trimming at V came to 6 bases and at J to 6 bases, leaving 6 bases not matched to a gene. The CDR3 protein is CASSTGTGGAEAFF. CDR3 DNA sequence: TGTGCCAGCAGTACTGGGACAGGGGGGGCTGAAGCTTTCTTT. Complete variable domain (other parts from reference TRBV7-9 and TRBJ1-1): DTGVSQNPRHKITKRGQNVTFRCDPISEHNRLYWYRQTLGQGPEFLTYFQNEAQLEKSRLLSDRFSAERPKGSFSTLEIQRTEQGDSAMYLCASSTGTGGAEAFFGQGTRLTVV.